These 27 T cell receptor beta chains were sequenced from one sample in a study of vaccination and CD4 T cells after COVID-19. The antigens these receptors bind are not known. The Oncomine TCR Beta short-read assay was applied to DNA of cultured CD4+ T cells. MiXCR, run by TCRdb on the PCR reads, gives a single entry per CDR3 protein. The repertoire holds approximately 20,000 distinct CDR3 sequences, about 61% seen once, with roughly a tenth in the top ten. As to treatment: approximately 9-day PBMC culture with coronavirus spike peptide pools or control peptides (ViraFEST assay). Material for sequencing was CD4+ T cells from blood, cultured in vitro. All receptors derive from a human donor who had recovered from COVID-19.

The chain employs TRBV19 and TRBJ1-1, with D tentatively TRBD1 (5 bases). The CDR3 runs to 14 residues. Germline CDR1 is LNHDA and CDR2 is SQIVND (reference sequence). With 6 bases removed from V and 6 bases from J, the gap between germline ends came to 17 bases. The CDR3 DNA reads as TGTGCCAGTAGCAACACAGGCTCGATACCTGAAGCTTTCTTT. It yields the protein CASSNTGSIPEAFF.

The table lists this clonotype with a few counts. Here the CDR3 reads CSASYQGGKETQYF. CDR3 bases: TGCAGTGCATCGTACCAAGGGGGGAAAGAGACCCAGTACTTC. The rearrangement links TRBV20-1 to TRBJ2-5, with D perhaps being TRBD1 or TRBD2 (6 bases each). Trimming pared 6 bases from V and 3 bases from J, leaving 17 bases between. Per the germline V gene, CDR1 is DFQATT and CDR2 is SNEGSKA (reference sequence). This CDR3 comprises 14 residues.

The chain has TRBV7-2 and TRBJ2-5; 8 nucleotides match TRBD2. V trimming: 10 bases; J trimming: 5 bases; junction bases outside the gene matches: 15. The germline V gene has CDR1 SGHTA and CDR2 FQGNSA. The CDR3 has 15 amino acids. The CDR3 sequence: CATAQGGGRGETQYF. The CDR3 coding sequence is TGTGCCACCGCTCAGGGCGGGGGGAGGGGCGAGACCCAGTACTTC.

The V call is TRBV20-1, the J call TRBJ2-4, with a tentative D call TRBD2 (5 bases). Trimming cost V 7 bases and J 2 bases, with 12 bases left between them. CDR3 size: 13 residues. In germline, CDR1 is DFQATT, CDR2 SNEGSKA (reference sequence). CDR3 sequence (DNA): TGCAGTGTTCGTGGAGGCCCCAAAAACATTCAGTACTTC. This translates into CSVRGGPKNIQYF.

The sample holds one count of this clonotype. This chain connects TRBV20-1 to TRBJ1-4, with a weak D call TRBD1 (5 bases). The CDR3 length is 15 residues. The germline gives CDR1 DFQATT, CDR2 SNEGSKA (reference sequence). With 5 bases removed from V and 0 bases from J, the gap between germline ends came to 13 bases. The CDR3 DNA sequence: TGCAGTGCTTCCCAGAGGGGATCAACTAATGAAAAACTGTTTTTT. Its translation: CSASQRGSTNEKLFF.

The chain has TRBV11-3 and TRBJ1-5; tentatively, D is TRBD1 (5 bases). The germline V gene has CDR1 SGHNT and CDR2 YENEEA. The CDR3 totals 13 residues. Between the trimmed V and J ends, which lost 5 bases and 4 bases, there was a span of 9 bases. The CDR3 region has the DNA TGTGCCAGCAGCCATGGGGGAAATCAGCCCCAGCATTTT. Translated, it gives CASSHGGNQPQHF.

In its sample, this clonotype was seen a few times. The chain has TRBV6-2 or TRBV6-3 and TRBJ1-2; the D gene is possibly TRBD1 (6 bases). The V and J ends lost 0 bases and 5 bases respectively, with 13 bases between them. The CDR3 runs to 15 residues. Germline-derived CDR1 and CDR2 are MNHEY and SVGEGT. The CDR3 region has the DNA TGTGCCAGCAGTTACTCGACCGGCAGGGGTTATGGCTACACCTTC. As protein: CASSYSTGRGYGYTF.

V usage is TRBV24-1 and J usage is TRBJ1-5; D is unclear. The CDR3 contains 18 residues. With 5 bases removed from V and 0 bases from J, the gap between germline ends came to 19 bases. From germline, CDR1 is KGHDR and CDR2 SFDVKD. CDR3 nucleotide sequence: TGTGCCACCAGTGGACGGGCCGCGGGCGCCTATAGCAATCAGCCCCAGCATTTT. Amino acids: CATSGRAAGAYSNQPQHF.

Of note for this clonotype: One end of the junction is discordant with germline, which a read error may explain. The gene calls are TRBV7-8 and TRBJ2-7, with D possibly TRBD1 on 6 matching bases. CDR3 length: 17 residues. Germline-derived CDR1 and CDR2 are SGHVS and FQNEAQ. DNA for the CDR3: TGTGCCAGCAGCTCAGACACCCGGGACACCGGCTCCTATGAGCAGTACTTC. Translating gives CASSSDTRDTGSYEQYF.

CDR3: CASSLGAPYGYTF. CDR3 coding DNA: TGCGCCAGCAGCTTGGGGGCGCCCTATGGCTACACCTTC. V and J are TRBV5-1 and TRBJ1-2, with D hard to call. With 0 bases removed from V and 4 bases from J, the gap between germline ends came to 7 bases. The CDR3 length is 13 residues. The germline CDR1 and CDR2 sequences are SGHRS and YFSETQ.

CDR3 nucleotides: TGTGCCAGCAGCCCCGGACTGAGTGGGTACGAGCAGTACTTC. It is translated as CASSPGLSGYEQYF. The chain combines TRBV7-9 with TRBJ2-7; a possible D gene is TRBD2 (5 bases). Trimming removed 5 bases at V and 4 bases at J, with 15 bases between. Germline V gene lookup returns CDR1 SEHNR and CDR2 FQNEAQ (reference sequence). CDR3 size: 14 residues.

The chain uses TRBV6-1 and TRBJ1-1; no clear D gene. V lost 10 bases to trimming and J lost 1 base, with 13 bases between them. The CDR3 sequence is 13 residues long. Germline CDR1 reads MNHNS; CDR2 reads SASEGT. The CDR3 protein is CATSGGRNTEAFF. CDR3 nucleotide sequence: TGTGCCACCTCTGGAGGCCGGAACACTGAAGCTTTCTTT.

This chain uses TRBV2 with TRBJ2-1, with D hard to call. The CDR3 sequence is 12 residues long. V lost 7 bases to trimming and J lost 4 bases, with 8 bases between them. CDR1 SNHLY and CDR2 FYNNEI come from the germline V gene. For the CDR3, the DNA is TGTGCCAGCACCCCTGAGTACAATGAGCAGTTCTTC. Translating gives CASTPEYNEQFF.

This clonotype appeared a few times. V gene TRBV11-2 combines with J gene TRBJ2-7; TRBD1 matches at 7 bases. CDR3 length: 14 amino acids. Germline CDR1 and CDR2: SGHAT and FQNNGV. V shed 4 bases and J 2 bases; nucleotides not matched to a gene: 5. The CDR3 bases are TGTGCCAGCAGCTCGGACAGGCGGACCTACGAGCAGTACTTC. Translation gives CASSSDRRTYEQYF.

This clonotype was seen a few times. DNA for the CDR3: TGCAGTGCCCTACAGACTAGGGAGAGGGACAATGAGCAGTTCTTC. It yields the protein CSALQTRERDNEQFF. This sequence joins TRBV20-1 and TRBJ2-1, with D possibly TRBD2 on 6 matching bases. The CDR3 consists of 15 residues. The V and J ends lost 6 bases and 5 bases respectively, with 20 bases between them. Germline CDR1 and CDR2: DFQATT and SNEGSKA (reference sequence).

This chain joins TRBV6-2 or TRBV6-3 and TRBJ1-2, with 7 bases aligning to TRBD1. The CDR3 sequence is 14 residues long. Germline CDR1 is MNHEY and CDR2 is SVGEGT. Unmatched junction bases numbered 7, after V lost 7 bases and J lost 2 bases. The CDR3 protein is CASKNRQGNYGYTF. Written as DNA, the CDR3 is TGTGCCAGCAAAAACCGACAGGGAAACTATGGCTACACCTTC.

The gene calls are TRBV14 and TRBJ2-3; 8 positions agree with TRBD1. The length of the CDR3 is 16 residues. After removal of 4 bases from V and 0 bases from J, the junction contained 6 bases not matched to a gene. Germline CDR1 and CDR2: SGHDN and FVKESK. CDR3 DNA: TGTGCCAGCAGCCTCCGGACAGGGCCTAGCACAGATACGCAGTATTTT. Translation: CASSLRTGPSTDTQYF.

V and J are TRBV11-2 and TRBJ2-7; 8 bases are a match to TRBD2. The J segment lost 6 bases and the V segment lost 3 bases, leaving 7 bases of the junction unmatched. The CDR3 extends over 14 amino acids. The germline CDR1 and CDR2 sequences are SGHAT and FQNNGV. The CDR3 DNA sequence: TGTGCCAGCAGCTTGGGGACTAGTAATTCCGAGCAGTACTTC. Its translation is CASSLGTSNSEQYF.

This clonotype was detected a few times. The DNA for the CDR3 is TGTGCCAGCAGCCAATGGGGGGGGTCTGGAAACACCATATATTTT. Translating it yields CASSQWGGSGNTIYF. The chain carries TRBV7-2 and TRBJ1-3; maybe TRBD1 (5 bases). Germline V gives CDR1 SGHTA, CDR2 FQGNSA. The ends were cut back, 5 bases at V and 1 base at J, with 12 bases in the middle. This CDR3 comprises 15 residues. Filled out from reference TRBV7-2 and TRBJ1-3, the complete variable domain reads GAGVSQSPSNKVTEKGKDVELRCDPISGHTALYWYRQSLGQGLEFLIYFQGNSAPDKSGLPSDRFSAERTGGSVSTLTIQRTQQEDSAVYLCASSQWGGSGNTIYFGEGSWLTVV.

This clonotype has only a few counts. The genes are TRBV20-1 and TRBJ1-3; D gene ambiguous. V dropped 5 bases and J dropped 2 bases, with 7 bases sitting between them. The CDR3 is 12 residues long. CDR1 and CDR2 from the germline V gene are DFQATT and SNEGSKA (reference sequence). The CDR3 spells CSAPLPGNTIYF. The CDR3 DNA reads as TGCAGTGCTCCATTGCCTGGAAACACCATATATTTT.

V and J are TRBV12-3 or TRBV12-4 and TRBJ1-1, with no clear D. CDR3 size: 13 residues. V lost 4 bases and J lost 1, with 7 bases in between. The CDR3 reads CASSSTGNTEAFF. The CDR3 DNA follows: TGTGCCAGCAGTTCGACGGGGAACACTGAAGCTTTCTTT.

The chain uses TRBV7-8 and TRBJ1-6; TRBD1 agrees at 12 bases. The CDR3 totals 20 residues. The junction had 16 bases not matched to a gene; V was cut back by 0 bases and J by 10 bases. Germline CDR1 is SGHVS and CDR2 is FQNEAQ. CDR3 DNA: TGTGCCAGCAGCTTAGCGCGTCCGGGACAGGGGGCCGCCCTGAACTCACCCCTCCACTTT. This encodes CASSLARPGQGAALNSPLHF.

The V call is TRBV12-3 or TRBV12-4, the J call TRBJ2-1; 7 bases fit TRBD1. CDR3 length: 14 amino acids. With V trimmed by 7 bases and J by 6 bases, 9 bases remained unmatched. The CDR3 DNA follows: TGTGCCAGCACCCGACAGGGCCCGGCCAATGAGCAGTTCTTC. Translated, it gives CASTRQGPANEQFF.

The rearrangement links TRBV10-3 to TRBJ1-5; maybe TRBD1 (5 bases). The CDR3 is 14 residues long. Trimming pared 0 bases from V and 2 bases from J, leaving 5 bases between. CDR1 ENHRY and CDR2 SYGVKD come from the germline V gene. The CDR3, as DNA: TGTGCCATCAGTGAGTCAGGGGGCAATCAGCCCCAGCATTTT. Its translation is CAISESGGNQPQHF.

The table lists this clonotype with a few counts. The rearrangement joins TRBV5-1 to TRBJ1-2; the match to TRBD1 covers 7 bases. The CDR3 is 14 residues long. The V and J ends lost 0 bases and 4 bases, in that order; junction bases with no gene match: 3. Germline V CDR1 and CDR2: SGHRS, YFSETQ. This CDR3 reads CASSLGQGSYGYTF. The CDR3 nucleotides read TGCGCCAGCAGCTTGGGACAGGGCAGCTATGGCTACACCTTC.

CDR3 protein: CASSAQGALGNQPQHF. The CDR3 nucleotides are TGTGCCAGCAGCGCCCAGGGGGCTCTTGGCAATCAGCCCCAGCATTTT. This chain joins TRBV12-3 or TRBV12-4 and TRBJ1-5; 8 nucleotides align to TRBD1. J gave up 2 bases and V 6 bases, and 9 bases lay outside the gene matches. CDR3 length: 16 residues.

The chain has TRBV7-3 and TRBJ2-3, with D possibly TRBD1 on 7 matching bases. Germline values: CDR1 SGHTA, CDR2 FQGTGA. The length of the CDR3 is 17 residues. Trimming stripped 4 bases from V and 3 bases from J, with 20 bases between. The CDR3 nucleotides are TGTGCCAGCAGCTCGGGGGACAGTTACATGAGGACAGATACGCAGTATTTT. Residues: CASSSGDSYMRTDTQYF.